This T cell receptor (beta chain) was sequenced during a study of cytomegalovirus exposure and HLA in healthy donors (dated by TCRdb to 2016 to 2017). For the wider study: In an earlier analysis of roughly 500 of the donors, about 270 Gb of sequence data and 90 million to 130 million unique TCR beta sequences from about 190 million T cells were reported. In a later analysis, previously published TCR beta repertoires from several hundred donors were re-analyzed and high-resolution HLA genotyping was added so that TCR occurrence patterns could be studied. Both class I and class II loci were covered by HLA typing, at four-digit resolution. A later genetic analysis took genome-wide SNP genotypes for about 55% of the 666 donors and used that subset as a discovery cohort. The T cell repertoires of about 700 subjects were profiled by immunosequencing and related to cytomegalovirus serostatus. Rather than using new phenotypic data, the later analysis identified candidate immune exposures from TCR beta sequences and from how often those sequences occurred across donors. About 300 gigabases of sequencing data and approximately 91 million unique TCR sequences made up an early release that covered several hundred HLA-typed donors. Typing coverage varied by locus: about 620-630 donors for A, B, C, DRB1 and DQB1; under 550 for DQA1; nearly 610 for DPA1; roughly 470 for DPB1. Every discovery cohort repertoire had been produced on one sequencing platform. To predict cytomegalovirus infection status, the study combined high-throughput TCR immunosequencing, statistical association of individual TCRs with disease status, and machine learning. An earlier analysis of approximately 580 of the donors used high-throughput TCR beta sequencing to judge whether each TCR beta V gene segment behaved as functional or pseudogenic. Because of strong linkage in the cohort, roughly five DR-DQ haplotypes were treated as single units for association and clustering. Alongside the repertoire data, information on donor age, sex, ethnicity and CMV serostatus was compiled. On average, over 200,000 unique TCR beta nucleotide sequences were sequenced per donor among a few hundred genotyped donors of the cohort, with around 19% of those sequences being non-productive. In addition to the first cohort of 666 subjects, a separate validation cohort of 120 different subjects was used. The genetic ancestry cluster associated with self-reported Caucasian donors included over 65% of the roughly 400 genotyped donors. The study aimed to test whether signatures of past pathogen exposure could be identified by cataloging public T cell receptors.

In total, just over 650 healthy bone marrow donors made up the cohort. At the time of sampling, every cohort member was nominally healthy, though immune exposures that went unrecorded were likely present. The donor was CMV seronegative and belonged to the group of 320 or so seronegative cohort members. A peripheral blood sample was collected from each donor, and TCR beta sequencing was performed on peripheral blood mononuclear cells. The Qiagen DNeasy Blood Extraction Kit was used to extract genomic DNA from the blood cell samples. The paper's findings and limits, for the study overall: An association between a missense DCLRE1C variant and V-gene and J-gene trimming of TCR beta chains was found in a later genetic analysis and replicated in an independent cohort. Compared with the approximately 670-donor mean, donors in an Asian-associated ancestry cluster had fewer N-insertions in productive TCRs, according to a later genetic analysis. The study listed approximately 150 TCR beta chains as associated with cytomegalovirus. Compared with equally common non-associated chains, HLA-associated TCR beta chains in a later analysis were more clonally expanded and had lower generation probabilities. A few of the identified cytomegalovirus-associated TCR beta chains were confirmed in vitro to be specific for cytomegalovirus antigens. The 87-base-pair reads could not distinguish some IMGT-functional V segments, including TRBV6-2 and TRBV6-3, so those segments were excluded. Linkage disequilibrium might explain the correlated functional status among segregating V segments, but an unknown experimental factor could not be ruled out. Because HLA typing was missing for some donors at each locus, association tests included only the typed subset. Roughly uniform sequencing depth across donors was assumed in presence/absence analyses, although this assumption may not hold. About 15 rarely observed V segments, including chromosome 9 orphons, were excluded from the earlier analysis of a few hundred of the donors because counts were too low. The sequencing pipeline was judged likely to have produced a cluster of highly shared sequence variants as a technical artifact. When HLA alleles, especially DR and DQ, strongly co-occurred, TCR associations were difficult to assign to individual alleles. A further reported finding was that TCR beta sequences accurately predicted the HLA-A and HLA-B alleles for most subjects in the first cohort. Most TCR sequences were seen in very few donors, while some public TCRs were found in many individuals. According to a later analysis, most CMV-associated TCR beta chains appeared to be HLA-restricted, and the HLA associations seemed to be driven largely by CMV exposure. For the cohort, immune exposure information was limited to CMV serostatus. In this cohort, only TCR beta chains were sequenced, and detectable features were limited by the absence of alpha or paired-chain data. According to a later analysis, TCR association rates differed among HLA loci, with DRB1 alleles showing the most associated TCRs and HLA-C alleles showing the fewest. Cytomegalovirus status was reported to be diagnosed by the classifier with high specificity and sensitivity in both the original and validation cohorts. At a false discovery rate of 0.05, a later analysis linked approximately 18,000 TCR beta sequences to specific HLA alleles. The authors suggested that the approach could potentially be extended to other disease states and immunological phenotypes. In a later analysis, several top co-occurrence clusters were reported to appear linked to parvovirus B19, influenza, CMV and Epstein-Barr virus. Broadly in line with IMGT annotations, most TCR beta V segments showed up in productive rearrangements about 87% or about 30% of the time in an earlier analysis of under 700 of the donors.

Including the terminal cysteine and phenylalanine, the CDR3 comprises 14 residues. The read is trimmed to its CDR3 DNA, 42 bases read in frame from base 1. V has 8 bases trimmed and J has 8 bases trimmed; junction bases matching no gene number 11. CDR1 and CDR2 were assigned from the germline V gene as MDHEN and SYDVKM. In the case of this clone: Its antigen is not yet known. No much larger clone is present one base from it, and per-base qualities are unavailable.

The library came from the immunoSEQ multiplex PCR assay. For the multiplex PCR, a mixture combining 60 forward primers for TCR Vbeta segments and 13 reverse primers for TCR Jbeta segments was used. A multiplex PCR assay on genomic DNA amplified the CDR3 region of rearranged TCR beta genes. The amplified TCR beta libraries were sequenced on the Illumina HiSeq System as 87-base-pair reads. The authors' analysis ran thus. Across the roughly 600 repertoires, a later analysis counted 78 million or so unique TCR beta chains, 8.5 million to 12 million of which were shared by at least two donors. Raw reads were error-corrected and collapsed into unique sequences with a nearest-neighbor algorithm that merged closely related sequences to remove PCR and sequencing errors. V, D and J gene segments were assigned by aligning CDR3 sequences to IMGT reference sequences. Each retained sequence needed at least a six-nucleotide match to both a V gene segment and a J gene segment. Rearrangements were classified as productive when the CDR3 lacked stop codons and remained in frame with V and J, and all other rearrangements were classified as non-productive. Following IMGT convention, CDR3 was defined as the stretch from the second conserved V-encoded cysteine up to the conserved J-encoded phenylalanine. In an earlier analysis of around 600 of the donors, sequences lacking an unambiguous match to a single V gene segment were excluded. An earlier analysis of a few hundred of the donors called V segments functional above 56.7% productive rearrangements and segregating when the between-donor standard deviation exceeded 5%. A statistical classification framework was built to diagnose cytomegalovirus status from the catalog of TCR beta chain sequences. V and J gene assignment, in a later analysis, came from comparing TCR nucleotide sequences with IMGT/GENE-DB human TR gene sequences. The TCRdist pipeline was used in a later analysis to assign CDR3 sequences and most-parsimonious VDJ recombination scenarios. A later analysis defined each TCR beta chain by its CDR3 amino acid sequence plus V-gene family, and excluded reads lacking a unique V-gene family. To address suspected cross-contamination and a sequencing artifact, a later analysis removed 550 to 750 highly shared, low-generation-probability nucleotide sequences. A later analysis calculated a clonal expansion index for each public chain from normalized within-repertoire ranks of inferred template counts. In a later analysis, generation probabilities were computed with a VDJ recombination model fitted to out-of-frame rearrangements, and the resulting probabilities were checked against IGoR. In a later analysis, hypergeometric tests were used to score TCR-TCR, TCR-HLA and TCR-CMV co-occurrence, with a repertoire-size bias correction applied to TCR pairs. In a later analysis, false discovery rates were estimated by permuting HLA or CMV assignments 20 times. In a later analysis, co-occurring TCRs were grouped using DBSCAN, and TCRdist sequence similarity was added for clustering within HLA-allele-positive subsets. For co-occurrence clustering, repertoires with fewer than 30,000 or more than 120,000 public chains were excluded, along with five repertoires with anomalous nucleotide sharing. TCRdb holds this immuneACCESS table with in-frame rearrangements only. Some clones are missing; in checked studies, unresolved V genes explain under half, and the rest has no known cause. The V and J calls and clone size were taken over from that table, and D and trimming were inferred from the DNA. The sample table shows about 200,000 clones, and roughly four fifths are seen once. 1.5% to 2% of the sample rests with the top ten.

Sequenced material: PBMCs. Rearrangement joined TRBV28 to TRBJ2-3; TRBD1 lines up with 9 middle nucleotides. This TCR was recovered from a man younger than 45 in good health and CMV-seronegative. In nucleotide form, the sequence is TGTGCCAGCCAAGGAGGACAGGGGAGAGGTACGCAGTATTTT. This is translated as CASQGGQGRGTQYF.